One and the same sample provided the 20 T cell receptor beta chains below, sequenced in a study of T cell repertoires in cytomegalovirus infection (dated by TCRdb to about 2019). TCRdb names Illumina HiSeq 1500 as the instrument used. Using fastp trimming at Q25 and MiXCR clonotype assembly, TCRdb reanalyzed the public sequencing data and kept in-frame beta chains. Each entry is one CDR3 protein sequence, shown with its most common DNA and genes. This sample is represented by around 180,000 distinct CDR3 sequences; about 21% of them were singletons. Of the sample, around 3.1% falls within the top ten clones. The material sequenced was PBMCs. These receptors were obtained from a human donor in good health (CMV status not recorded). Some clones in this sample may be carry-over from other donors' samples.

The rearrangement joins TRBV25-1 to TRBJ1-3, with D unresolved. Germline-derived CDR1 and CDR2 are MGHDK and SYGVNS. Trimming removed 2 bases at V and 1 base at J, with 6 bases between. The CDR3 consists of 14 residues. The CDR3 coding sequence is TGTGCCAGCAGTGAAACGGGATCTGGAAACACCATATATTTT. Residues: CASSETGSGNTIYF.

This clonotype was found a few times. One end of the junction is discordant with germline, which a read error may explain. The gene calls are TRBV5-1 and TRBJ2-1; TRBD2 might be the D (6 bases). Germline-derived CDR1 and CDR2 are SGHRS and YFSETQ. CDR3 length equals 13 residues. CDR3: CASSWDSDNEQFF. CDR3 in DNA: TGCGCCAGCAGCTGGGACTCCGACAATGAGCAGTTCTTC. The entire variable domain, with the rest obtained from reference TRBV5-1 and TRBJ2-1, is as follows: KAGVTQTPRYLIKTRGQQVTLSCSPISGHRSVSWYQQTPGQGLQFLFEYFSETQRNKGNFPGRFSGRQFSNSRSEMNVSTLELGDSALYLCASSWDSDNEQFFGPGTRLTVL.

The rearrangement uses TRBV7-4 and TRBJ1-1, with D uncertain. The V gene's germline CDR1 is SGHVT and CDR2 SQSDAQ. V was clipped by 4 bases and J by 3 bases, with 15 bases between them. The CDR3 covers 15 residues. The CDR3 DNA is TGTGCCAGCAGCTCGCGACGTGGCCTGGACACTGAAGCTTTCTTT. This translates into CASSSRRGLDTEAFF.

This clonotype has only a few counts. V gene TRBV5-1 combines with J gene TRBJ1-1, with a tentative D call TRBD1 (5 bases). The V and J ends lost 0 bases and 4 bases respectively, with 13 bases between them. In germline, CDR1 is SGHRS, CDR2 YFSETQ. The CDR3 is made up of 15 amino acids. The CDR3 is CASSLELGGGTEAFF. The DNA of the CDR3 is TGCGCCAGCAGCTTGGAATTGGGGGGAGGCACTGAAGCTTTCTTT.

This clonotype was counted many times. V and J are TRBV7-2 and TRBJ2-3; 10 bases are a match to TRBD2. V lost 2 bases and J lost 1; bases outside the gene matches: 0. There are 15 residues in the CDR3. CDR1 and CDR2 (germline): SGHTA, FQGNSA. This CDR3 reads CASSLLAGGTDTQYF. CDR3 DNA: TGTGCCAGCAGCTTACTAGCGGGAGGCACAGATACGCAGTATTTT.

Only a few counts were recorded for this clonotype. The chain carries TRBV4-1 and TRBJ1-5; D ambiguous. Trimming took 5 bases from V and 7 from J, leaving 9 bases between them. This CDR3 is 12 amino acids long. Germline values: CDR1 MGHRA, CDR2 YSYEKL. DNA of the CDR3: TGCGCCAGCAGCGGGGTAGTCCAGCCCCAGCATTTT. Its protein product is CASSGVVQPQHF.

This clonotype was seen a handful of times. The chain uses TRBV6-2 or TRBV6-3 and TRBJ1-1; D is uncertain. Germline loops: CDR1 MNHEY, CDR2 SVGEGT. The CDR3 extends over 15 amino acids. Trimming stripped 0 bases from V and 3 bases from J, with 11 bases between. The CDR3 spells CASSYSGYYDTEAFF. The CDR3 bases are TGTGCCAGCAGTTACTCGGGGTACTACGACACTGAAGCTTTCTTT.

This clonotype was observed at least ten times. DNA of the CDR3: TGTGCCAGCAGCTTAAGGTCACAGGGGTTTTCCGGCTACACCTTC. Its translation is CASSLRSQGFSGYTF. V is TRBV7-2 and J is TRBJ1-2; 7 nucleotides match TRBD1. V dropped 2 bases and J dropped 8; count of bases not matched to a gene: 11. Germline V CDR1 and CDR2: SGHTA, FQGNSA. This CDR3 is built from 15 residues.

Comment on this clonotype: A much larger clone differs by one base, so this may be a read error. The CDR3 spells CASSIRSSTDMQYF. The CDR3 region has the DNA TGTGCCAGCAGCATAAGGAGTAGCACAGATATGCAGTATTTT. The gene calls are TRBV7-4 and TRBJ2-3, with D unclear. Per germline, CDR1 SGHVT and CDR2 SQSDAQ. CDR3 length: 14 amino acids.

The rearrangement uses TRBV29-1 and TRBJ2-3; D remains ambiguous. The CDR3 extends over 12 amino acids. V was cut by 3 bases and J by 6 bases, with 10 bases left in between. The germline gives CDR1 SQVTM, CDR2 ANQGSEA. The CDR3 sequence: CSVDPMSDTQYF. The DNA for the CDR3 is TGCAGCGTTGACCCTATGTCCGATACGCAGTATTTT.

The CDR3 here is CSATSGSNTGELFF. CDR3 nucleotide sequence: TGCAGCGCAACTAGCGGGAGTAACACCGGGGAGCTGTTTTTT. This rearrangement joins TRBV29-1 to TRBJ2-2; 11 bases map to TRBD2. The germline CDR1 and CDR2 sequences are SQVTM and ANQGSEA. Germline trimming cut 7 bases from V and 2 bases from J; bases unmatched to any gene: 3. This CDR3 is 14 amino acids long.

The chain carries TRBV27 and TRBJ2-7; 7 bases map to TRBD1. Germline CDR1 is MNHEY and CDR2 is SMNVEV (reference sequence). The CDR3 spans 15 residues. J lost 3 bases, V lost 8 bases, and 13 bases had no gene match. The CDR3 coding sequence is TGTGCCAGCCGGCCAGGACAGGTTCGAGGCTACGAGCAGTACTTC. Its translation is CASRPGQVRGYEQYF.

This clonotype has a count of ten or more. This chain links TRBV7-2 with TRBJ1-1; perhaps TRBD1 as D (5 bases). V lost 0 bases and J 5 bases, leaving 13 bases between the germline ends. The CDR3 totals 15 residues. Germline-derived CDR1 and CDR2 are SGHTA and FQGNSA. Here the CDR3 DNA reads TGTGCCAGCAGCTTAGCCGGGGGGAGTCGGACTGAAGCTTTCTTT. Encoded protein: CASSLAGGSRTEAFF.

As for this clonotype: A read error is possible here, since a much larger clone lies one base away. The conserved closing phenylalanine or tryptophan is absent in this CDR3, likely reflecting a read error. This chain uses TRBV7-2 with TRBJ2-2; weak D call: TRBD2 (6 bases). Looked up from germline, CDR1 is SGHTA and CDR2 is FQGNSA. This CDR3 has 16 amino acids. V gave up 0 bases and J gave up 3 bases, with 11 bases separating them. In nucleotides, the CDR3 is TGTGCCAGCAGCTTAGCGTTGCTAGCGCACACCGGGGAGCTGTTTTCT. It codes for CASSLALLAHTGELFS.

This chain links TRBV5-1 with TRBJ1-2; 9 bases line up with TRBD1. The CDR3 consists of 13 residues. Trimming took 3 bases from V and 7 from J; bases not matched to a gene: 4. Germline V gene data show CDR1 as SGHRS and CDR2 as YFSETQ. CDR3 in DNA: TGCGCCAGCAGCTGGGACAGGGTTGGTGGCTACACCTTC. It encodes CASSWDRVGGYTF.

This clonotype was detected many times. The V and J genes are TRBV7-9 and TRBJ1-1, with no clear D. The CDR3 contains 12 residues. Germline V gene lookup returns CDR1 SEHNR and CDR2 FQNEAQ (reference sequence). V was trimmed by 3 bases and J by 0 bases, leaving 2 bases between them. The CDR3 region has the DNA TGTGCCAGCAGCTTGATGAACACTGAAGCTTTCTTT. Its translation is CASSLMNTEAFF.

By sample share, this clonotype is medium-sized. CDR3 nucleotide sequence: TGTGCCAGCAGCCTCAGCTCTGGAAACACCATATATTTT. Translated: CASSLSSGNTIYF. V and J are TRBV7-2 and TRBJ1-3; no clear D. Germline values: CDR1 SGHTA, CDR2 FQGNSA. Trimming took 5 bases from V and 0 from J, leaving 5 bases between them. CDR3 length: 13 amino acids.

Comment on this clonotype: This sequence may be a read error, since a much larger clone differs from it by one base. The V gene is TRBV7-2, the J gene TRBJ2-1, with D possibly being TRBD2 (6 bases). Per germline, CDR1 SGHTA and CDR2 FQGNSA. The V end was cut by 5 bases, the J end by 6 bases, with 14 bases between. This CDR3 spans 14 amino acids. CDR3 loop: CASSGGGTGNEQFF. The CDR3 bases are TGTGCCAGCAGCGGTGGCGGGACGGGCAATGAGCAGTTCTTC.

This clonotype was recorded many times. V and J are TRBV7-6 and TRBJ1-1; 9 nucleotides match TRBD1. CDR3 length: 15 amino acids. V gave up 6 bases and J gave up 4 bases; unmatched junction bases: 9. CDR1 is SGHVS and CDR2 is FNYEAQ in the germline V gene. Here the CDR3 reads CASRPPGQGGTEAFF. The DNA for the CDR3 is TGTGCCAGCAGGCCACCGGGACAGGGAGGCACTGAAGCTTTCTTT.

This clonotype was counted at least ten times. This chain joins TRBV10-3 and TRBJ1-5; D uncertain. V lost 5 bases to trimming and J lost 0 bases, with 11 bases between them. The germline V gene has CDR1 ENHRY and CDR2 SYGVKD. The CDR3 loop spans 15 amino acids. CDR3 amino acids: CAISPSGGSNQPQHF. The DNA of the CDR3 is TGTGCCATCAGTCCCTCCGGCGGTAGCAATCAGCCCCAGCATTTT.